This T cell receptor (beta chain) was profiled in a study of cytomegalovirus exposure and HLA in healthy donors. Across the whole study: Unique TCR beta sequences numbering about 100 million came from 150 million to 200 million T cells in an earlier analysis. Points from the study as a whole: High sensitivity and specificity were reportedly achieved when the classifier diagnosed cytomegalovirus status. A likely sequencing artifact accounted for one observed cluster of highly shared sequence variants.

Remarks on this clone: Its antigen remains unidentified.

At sampling all donors were nominally healthy, likely with unrecorded immune exposures. Primers for the PCR totalled 60 Vbeta and 13 Jbeta. Libraries were prepared by immunoSEQ multiplex PCR; TCRdb keeps only in-frame clonotypes and omits some of them. This sample yields around 80,000 clones, of which approximately 65% are seen a single time; 4.4% belongs to the top ten. Germline loops: CDR1 GTSNPN, CDR2 SVGIG (reference sequence). The CDR3 length is 13 residues. The V gene lost 8 bases and the J gene lost 2 bases, with 12 bases spanning the gap. The sample was PBMCs. The chain is built from TRBV30 and TRBJ1-4; D may be TRBD1 (6 bases). This TCR derives from a male donor in good health and CMV-seropositive. The CDR3 region is CAVPTGTNEKLFF. CDR3 nucleotide sequence: TGTGCCGTACCGACAGGCACTAATGAAAAACTGTTTTTT.